Listed below are T cell receptor beta chains from one sample, sequenced in a study of cytomegalovirus exposure and HLA in healthy donors. Repertoires were generated with immunoSEQ multiplex PCR, while TCRdb's copy carries only in-frame clones and drops some. Of about 110,000 clones in the sample, around 82% are singletons; the top ten hold 3% to 3.5%. The sequencing input was PBMCs. These receptors were taken from a woman between 18 and 29 years old in good health and CMV-seronegative. CDR3s include the opening cysteine and the closing phenylalanine or tryptophan. A D gene is named only where the DNA matches it firmly. Clone size is stated in some rows and not others, as once, few, many or a class when expanded.

v_gene	d_gene	j_gene	abundance	CDR3aa	CDR3nt
TRBV10-1	NA	TRBJ2-2	NA	CASSDPDRSNTGELFF	TGCGCCAGCAGTGACCCAGACAGGTCGAACACCGGGGAGCTGTTTTTT
TRBV27	NA	TRBJ2-1	NA	CASSLSGRLSNNEQFF	TGTGCCAGCAGTTTATCGGGCCGCCTGAGTAACAATGAGCAGTTCTTC
TRBV14	NA	TRBJ2-7	NA	CASSQLSYEQYF	TGTGCCAGCAGCCAACTCTCCTACGAGCAGTACTTC
TRBV6-5	NA	TRBJ1-5	NA	CASSYLGTGNQPQHF	TGTGCCAGCAGTTACTTGGGGACTGGCAATCAGCCCCAGCATTTT
TRBV7-9	NA	TRBJ2-1	few	CASSLDSLYNEQFF	TGTGCCAGCAGCTTAGACAGCCTCTACAATGAGCAGTTCTTC
TRBV11-2	NA	TRBJ2-4	NA	CASSATVGEVKNIQYF	TGTGCCAGCAGCGCCACGGTGGGGGAGGTCAAAAACATTCAGTACTTC
TRBV4-1	TRBD1	TRBJ2-7	NA	CASSQWRTGATYEQYF	TGCGCCAGCAGCCAATGGAGAACAGGGGCGACCTACGAGCAGTACTTC
TRBV7-8	TRBD1	TRBJ1-1	NA	CASLADRGTEAFF	TGTGCCAGCCTCGCTGACAGGGGCACTGAAGCTTTCTTT
TRBV30	NA	TRBJ1-1	NA	CAWSGWSGTEAFF	TGTGCCTGGAGTGGCTGGTCAGGCACTGAAGCTTTCTTT
TRBV11-2	TRBD1	TRBJ2-3	NA	CASRPIRPQGAHVADTQYF	TGTGCCAGCAGACCTATACGACCCCAGGGGGCGCATGTTGCAGATACGCAGTATTTT
TRBV5-6	TRBD2	TRBJ2-7	NA	CASSLAGVAGGSYEQYF	TGTGCCAGCAGCCTTGCGGGGGTAGCGGGGGGATCCTACGAGCAGTACTTC
TRBV27	NA	TRBJ1-1	NA	CASSLKEGLEAFF	TGTGCCAGCAGTTTAAAGGAGGGCCTTGAAGCTTTCTTT
TRBV20-1	NA	TRBJ1-1	NA	CSARGGTEAFF	TGCAGTGCTAGGGGGGGAACTGAAGCTTTCTTT
TRBV6-1	NA	TRBJ1-4	NA	CASSEGGSGINEKLFF	TGTGCCAGCAGTGAAGGGGGCAGTGGGATTAATGAAAAACTGTTTTTT
TRBV27	TRBD1	TRBJ1-5	NA	CASSLTGGNQPQHF	TGTGCCAGCAGTTTGACAGGGGGCAATCAGCCCCAGCATTTT
TRBV2	NA	TRBJ1-2	NA	CASSLQGYYGYTF	TGTGCCAGCAGCTTACAGGGATACTATGGCTACACCTTC
TRBV7-2	NA	TRBJ1-1	NA	CASSPRQTMNTEAFF	TGTGCCAGCAGCCCCAGACAGACCATGAACACTGAAGCTTTCTTT
TRBV7-8	TRBD2	TRBJ2-2	once	CASSLGPGLADGELFF	TGTGCCAGCAGCTTGGGCCCGGGACTAGCGGACGGGGAGCTGTTTTTT
TRBV4-1	NA	TRBJ1-3	once	CASSQDTGSGNTIYF	TGCGCCAGCAGCCAAGATACAGGCTCTGGAAACACCATATATTTT
TRBV30	NA	TRBJ1-1	NA	CAFNMNTEAFF	TGTGCCTTCAACATGAACACTGAAGCTTTCTTT
TRBV27	NA	TRBJ1-5	NA	CASSLLGADQPQHF	TGTGCCAGCAGTTTATTGGGGGCCGATCAGCCCCAGCATTTT
TRBV19	NA	TRBJ2-7	NA	CASSIAAGFNEQYF	TGTGCCAGTAGTATAGCTGCGGGGTTCAACGAGCAGTACTTC
TRBV7-9	NA	TRBJ1-1	NA	CASRRRGGDTEAFF	TGTGCCAGCAGGCGACGCGGGGGGGACACTGAAGCTTTCTTT
TRBV5-1	NA	TRBJ1-2	NA	CASSLSAGTYGYTF	TGCGCCAGCAGCTTGTCCGCGGGGACCTATGGCTACACCTTC
TRBV7-3	TRBD1	TRBJ1-1	NA	CASSWTGGQAEAFF	TGTGCCAGCAGCTGGACAGGGGGCCAAGCGGAAGCTTTCTTT
TRBV11-1	TRBD1	TRBJ2-2	NA	CASTLDRGPSGELFF	TGTGCCAGCACCCTAGACAGGGGGCCGTCCGGGGAGCTGTTTTTT
TRBV4-1	NA	TRBJ2-3	NA	CASSQETGTDTQYF	TGCGCCAGCAGCCAAGAGACAGGCACAGATACGCAGTATTTT
TRBV7-3	TRBD1	TRBJ1-2	NA	CASSEGTGYGYTF	TGTGCCAGCAGCGAAGGGACAGGGTATGGCTACACCTTC
TRBV28	TRBD1	TRBJ1-1	NA	CASTDRGQDEAFF	TGTGCCAGCACCGACCGCGGACAGGATGAAGCTTTCTTT
TRBV5-4	NA	TRBJ2-7	NA	CASTWAGEQYF	TGTGCCAGCACCTGGGCGGGGGAGCAGTACTTC
TRBV7-3	TRBD1	TRBJ1-1	NA	CASSLAGQGAAFF	TGTGCCAGCAGCTTAGCGGGACAGGGGGCGGCTTTCTTT
TRBV2	TRBD1	TRBJ2-7	many	CASGRQGFGYEQYF	TGTGCCAGCGGACGACAGGGTTTTGGCTACGAGCAGTACTTC
TRBV11-2	NA	TRBJ2-4	NA	CASRELRKNIQYF	TGTGCCAGCCGGGAGTTGCGGAAAAACATTCAGTACTTC
TRBV9	TRBD2	TRBJ2-3	NA	CASRREGGGTDTQYF	TGTGCCAGCAGACGGGAGGGAGGGGGCACAGATACGCAGTATTTT
TRBV11-3	NA	TRBJ1-1	NA	CATPFRNTEAFF	TGTGCCACACCCTTCAGGAACACTGAAGCTTTCTTT
TRBV28	TRBD1	TRBJ1-2	NA	CASSRDRGYYGYTF	TGTGCCAGCAGTAGAGACAGGGGGTACTATGGCTACACCTTC
TRBV2	TRBD1	TRBJ2-7	NA	CASTRQGTYEQYF	TGTGCCAGCACGAGACAGGGAACCTACGAGCAGTACTTC
TRBV13	NA	TRBJ2-7	NA	CASSSAGTSYEQYF	TGTGCCAGCAGCTCAGCGGGGACATCCTACGAGCAGTACTTC
TRBV20-1	TRBD1	TRBJ1-1	NA	CSADRGTEAFF	TGCAGTGCTGACAGGGGCACTGAAGCTTTCTTT
TRBV2	NA	TRBJ2-3	NA	CASSELQATDTQYF	TGTGCCAGCAGTGAACTTCAGGCCACAGATACGCAGTATTTT
TRBV7-6	NA	TRBJ1-5	NA	CASSRTRSQPQHF	TGTGCCAGCAGCCGGACACGGAGTCAGCCCCAGCATTTT
TRBV2	TRBD1	TRBJ2-6	NA	CASSTPRDSSGANVLTF	TGTGCCAGCAGTACACCCCGGGACAGCTCTGGGGCCAACGTCCTGACTTTC